This TCR beta chain emerged from a study of human T cells and chemical hapten exposure. Overall study context: Upper inner arm skin measuring about 2 cm by about 2 cm received 2% DPC for sensitization. Variation in per-sample TCR yields came mainly from small pooled library volume differences. Overall study findings and caveats: Because all patients had alopecia, their immune responses might differ from healthy ones. Expanded TCRs made up significantly more big CDR3 similarity clusters than controls did.

Trimming took 1 base from V and 5 from J; bases not matched to a gene: 4. The CDR3 is 15 residues long. Time point reported: patch test 2, 6 weeks after DPC sensitization. Treatment meaning: therapeutic diphenylcyclopropenone sensitization with weekly scalp DPC. Each CDR3 protein is one row after TCRdb ran MiXCR on the RACE reads. The sample lists about 43,000 distinct CDR3 sequences, approximately 3.5% occurring once. The table lists this clonotype with many counts. Antigen specificity is unknown. The material was whole blood, obtained in connection with sensitization to the hapten diphenylcyclopropenone (DPC). The chain employs TRBV12-3 or TRBV12-4 and TRBJ1-2; 10 bases fit TRBD1. The sequence came from a man aged 40-49 years with alopecia areata. Some clones in this sample may be carry-over from other donors' samples. CDR3 in DNA: TGTGCCAGCAGTTTAGGACAGGGGGCCCAGTATGGCTACACCTTC. It codes for CASSLGQGAQYGYTF.